This TCR beta chain was observed in a study of T-cell reconstitution after alpha-beta-depleted transplantation in children. The TCRbeta library was prepared with unique molecular identifiers. TCRdb redid the calling of the PCR reads with MiXCR, one entry per CDR3 protein. The data contain about 78,000 distinct CDR3 sequences, approximately 14% of them singletons. The germline gives CDR1 MNHEY, CDR2 SMNVEV (reference sequence). V lost 7 bases, J lost 4 bases, and 16 bases lay in between. This CDR3 has 15 amino acids. This clonotype has ten or more counts. Its target is not known. General study points: The origin of alpha-beta T cells about two months after transplant was reportedly several hundred expanded graft clones.

This chain joins TRBV27 and TRBJ2-2; a possible D gene is TRBD2 (5 bases). The source of this sequence is a male patient between 2 and 10 years old who had a stem cell transplant for acute lymphoblastic leukemia, so the T cells may come from the graft donor. The sample was PBMCs, mostly from graft donor cells, taken 180 days after TCRalphabeta/CD19-depleted stem cell transplant. CDR3 protein: CASNPTPSITGELFF. DNA of the CDR3: TGTGCCAGCAATCCTACCCCTAGCATCACCGGGGAGCTGTTTTTT.